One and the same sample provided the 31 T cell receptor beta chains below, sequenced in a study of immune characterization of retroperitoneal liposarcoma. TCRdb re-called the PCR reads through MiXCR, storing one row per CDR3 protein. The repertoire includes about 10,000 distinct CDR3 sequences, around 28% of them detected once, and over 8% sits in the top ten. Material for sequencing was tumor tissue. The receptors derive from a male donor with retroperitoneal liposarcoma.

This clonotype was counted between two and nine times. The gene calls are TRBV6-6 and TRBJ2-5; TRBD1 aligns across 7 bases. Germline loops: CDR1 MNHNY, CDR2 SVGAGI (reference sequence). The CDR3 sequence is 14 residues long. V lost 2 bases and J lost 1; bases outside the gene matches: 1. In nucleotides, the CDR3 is TGTGCCAGCAGTTACAGGGGGCCCCAAGAGACCCAGTACTTC. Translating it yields CASSYRGPQETQYF.

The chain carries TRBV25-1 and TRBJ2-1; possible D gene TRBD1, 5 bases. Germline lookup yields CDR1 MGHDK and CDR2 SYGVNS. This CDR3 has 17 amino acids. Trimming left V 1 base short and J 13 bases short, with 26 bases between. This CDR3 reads CASSEWRVDRPKETQFF. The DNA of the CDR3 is TGTGCCAGCAGTGAATGGCGCGTTGACAGACCAAAAGAGACCCAGTTCTTC.

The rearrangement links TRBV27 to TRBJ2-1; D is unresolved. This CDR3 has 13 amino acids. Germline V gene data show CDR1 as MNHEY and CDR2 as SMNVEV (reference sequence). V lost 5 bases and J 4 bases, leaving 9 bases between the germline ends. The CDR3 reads CASSPPGYNEQFF. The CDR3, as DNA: TGTGCCAGCAGTCCTCCTGGGTACAATGAGCAGTTCTTC.

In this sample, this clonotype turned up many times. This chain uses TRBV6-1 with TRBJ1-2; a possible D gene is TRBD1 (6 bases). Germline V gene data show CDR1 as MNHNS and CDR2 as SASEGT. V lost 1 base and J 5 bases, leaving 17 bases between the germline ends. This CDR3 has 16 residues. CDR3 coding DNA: TGTGCCAGCAGTGAAGGGGGGGCAGGGACACCATATGGCTACACCTTC. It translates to CASSEGGAGTPYGYTF.

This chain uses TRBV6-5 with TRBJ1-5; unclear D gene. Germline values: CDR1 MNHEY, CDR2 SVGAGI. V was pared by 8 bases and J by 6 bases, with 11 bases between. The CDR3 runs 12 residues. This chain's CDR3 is CASAIGSQPQHF. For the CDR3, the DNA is TGTGCCAGCGCCATTGGGAGTCAGCCCCAGCATTTT.

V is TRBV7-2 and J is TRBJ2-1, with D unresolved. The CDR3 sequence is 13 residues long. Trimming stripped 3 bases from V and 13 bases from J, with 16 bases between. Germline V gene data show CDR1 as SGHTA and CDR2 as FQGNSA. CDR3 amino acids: CASSFEVQETQFF. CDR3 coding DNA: TGTGCCAGCAGCTTCGAAGTACAAGAGACCCAGTTCTTC.

CDR3 bases: TGTGCCAGCAGCGACGTTCAGGAGGTGGAGGTTAACAATGAGCAGTACTTC. Translated, it gives CASSDVQEVEVNNEQYF. This chain connects TRBV6-1 to TRBJ2-4, with D maybe TRBD2 (5 bases). Germline V CDR1 and CDR2: MNHNS, SASEGT. The ends were cut back, 6 bases at V and 13 bases at J, with 31 bases in the middle. The length of the CDR3 is 17 residues.

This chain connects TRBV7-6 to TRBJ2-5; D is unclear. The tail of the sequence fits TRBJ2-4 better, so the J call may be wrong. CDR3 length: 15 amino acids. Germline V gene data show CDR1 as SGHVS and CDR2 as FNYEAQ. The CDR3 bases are TGTGCCAGCAGCTTAATAGTAGCAGCCAAAAACATTCAGTACTTC. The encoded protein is CASSLIVAAKNIQYF.

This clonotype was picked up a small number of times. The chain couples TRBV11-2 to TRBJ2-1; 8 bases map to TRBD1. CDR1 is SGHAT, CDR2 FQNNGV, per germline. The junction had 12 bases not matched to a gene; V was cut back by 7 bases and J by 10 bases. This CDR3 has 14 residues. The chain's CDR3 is CASTLSQGGYEQFF. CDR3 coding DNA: TGTGCCAGCACCCTATCACAGGGGGGATACGAGCAGTTCTTC.

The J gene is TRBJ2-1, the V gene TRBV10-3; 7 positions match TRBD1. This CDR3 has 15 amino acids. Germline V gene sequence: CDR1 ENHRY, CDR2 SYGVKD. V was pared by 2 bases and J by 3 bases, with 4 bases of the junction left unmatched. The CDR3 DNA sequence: TGTGCCATCAGTGAGATGTCAGGGGGCTACAATGAGCAGTTCTTC. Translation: CAISEMSGGYNEQFF.

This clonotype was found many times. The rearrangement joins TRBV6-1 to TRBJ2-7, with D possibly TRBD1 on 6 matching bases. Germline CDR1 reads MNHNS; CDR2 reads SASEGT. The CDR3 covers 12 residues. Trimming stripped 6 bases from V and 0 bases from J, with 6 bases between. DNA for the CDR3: TGTGCCAGCAGACAGGGCTCCTACGAGCAGTACTTC. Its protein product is CASRQGSYEQYF.

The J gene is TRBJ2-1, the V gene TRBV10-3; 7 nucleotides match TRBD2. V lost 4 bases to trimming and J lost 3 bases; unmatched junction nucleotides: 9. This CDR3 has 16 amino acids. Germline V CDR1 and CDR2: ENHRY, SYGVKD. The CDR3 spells CAISAERGTNYNEQFF. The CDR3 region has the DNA TGTGCCATCAGTGCCGAGCGGGGAACCAACTACAATGAGCAGTTCTTC.

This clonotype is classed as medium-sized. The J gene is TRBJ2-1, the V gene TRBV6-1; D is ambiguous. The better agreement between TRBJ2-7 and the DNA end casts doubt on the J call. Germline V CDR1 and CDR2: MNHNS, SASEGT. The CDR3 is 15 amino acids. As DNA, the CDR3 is TGTGCCAGCAGGTCGTGGGTTAGTTCCTACAATGAGCAGTACTTC. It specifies CASRSWVSSYNEQYF.

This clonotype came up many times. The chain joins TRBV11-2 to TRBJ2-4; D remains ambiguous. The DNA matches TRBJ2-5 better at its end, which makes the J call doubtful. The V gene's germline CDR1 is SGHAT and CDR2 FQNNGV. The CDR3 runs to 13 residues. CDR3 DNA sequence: TGTGCCAGCAGCTGGACGCCGGGCGAGACCCAGTACTTC. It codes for CASSWTPGETQYF.

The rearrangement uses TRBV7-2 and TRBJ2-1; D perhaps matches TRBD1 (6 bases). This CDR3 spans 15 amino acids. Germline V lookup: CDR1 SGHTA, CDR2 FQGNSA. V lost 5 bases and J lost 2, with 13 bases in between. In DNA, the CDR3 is TGTGCCAGCAGCGTATCTCAGGGGACCTACAATGAGCAGTTCTTC. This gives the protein CASSVSQGTYNEQFF. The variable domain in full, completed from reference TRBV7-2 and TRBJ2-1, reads GAGVSQSPSNKVTEKGKDVELRCDPISGHTALYWYRQSLGQGLEFLIYFQGNSAPDKSGLPSDRFSAERTGGSVSTLTIQRTQQEDSAVYLCASSVSQGTYNEQFFGPGTRLTVL.

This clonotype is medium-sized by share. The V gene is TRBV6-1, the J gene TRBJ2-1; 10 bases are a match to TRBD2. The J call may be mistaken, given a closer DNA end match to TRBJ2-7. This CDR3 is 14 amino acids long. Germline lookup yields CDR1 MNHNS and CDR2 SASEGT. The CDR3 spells CASSVIAGGYEQYF. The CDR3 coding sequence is TGTGCCAGCAGTGTGATAGCGGGGGGCTACGAGCAGTACTTC.

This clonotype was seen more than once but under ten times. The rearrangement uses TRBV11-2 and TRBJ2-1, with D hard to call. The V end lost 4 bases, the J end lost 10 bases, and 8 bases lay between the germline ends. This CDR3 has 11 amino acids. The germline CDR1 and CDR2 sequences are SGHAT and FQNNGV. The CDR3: CASSSSYEQFF. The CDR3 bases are TGTGCCAGCAGCTCGTCCTACGAGCAGTTCTTC.

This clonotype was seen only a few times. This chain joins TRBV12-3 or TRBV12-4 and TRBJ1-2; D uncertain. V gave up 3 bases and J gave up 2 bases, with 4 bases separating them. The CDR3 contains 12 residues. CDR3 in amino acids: CASSFGNYGYTF. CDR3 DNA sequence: TGTGCCAGCAGTTTTGGGAACTATGGCTACACCTTC.

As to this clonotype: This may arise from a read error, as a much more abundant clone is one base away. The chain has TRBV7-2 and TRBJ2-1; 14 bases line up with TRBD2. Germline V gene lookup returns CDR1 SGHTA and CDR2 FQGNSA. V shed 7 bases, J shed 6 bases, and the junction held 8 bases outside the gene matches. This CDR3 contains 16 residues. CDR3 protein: CASNSGTSGRLNEQFF. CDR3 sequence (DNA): TGTGCCAGCAACTCTGGGACTAGCGGGAGACTCAATGAGCAGTTCTTC.

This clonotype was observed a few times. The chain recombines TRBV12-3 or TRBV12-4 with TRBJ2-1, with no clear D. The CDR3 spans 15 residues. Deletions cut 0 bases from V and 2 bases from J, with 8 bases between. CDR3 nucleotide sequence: TGTGCCAGCAGTTTAGCGGGAAATCCCTACAATGAGCAGTTCTTC. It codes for CASSLAGNPYNEQFF.

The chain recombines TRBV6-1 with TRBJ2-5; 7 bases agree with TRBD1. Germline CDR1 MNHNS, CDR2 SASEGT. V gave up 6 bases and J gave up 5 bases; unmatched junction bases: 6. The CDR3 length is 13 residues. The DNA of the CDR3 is TGTGCCAGCAGCCTTACAGGGGTCGAGACCCAGTACTTC. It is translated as CASSLTGVETQYF.

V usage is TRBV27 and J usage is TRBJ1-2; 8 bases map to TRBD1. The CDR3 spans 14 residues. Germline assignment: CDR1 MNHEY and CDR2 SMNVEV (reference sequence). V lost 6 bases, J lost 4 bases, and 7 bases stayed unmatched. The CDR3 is CASSLGTGGYGYTF. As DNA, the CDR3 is TGTGCCAGCAGCCTCGGGACAGGTGGCTATGGCTACACCTTC.

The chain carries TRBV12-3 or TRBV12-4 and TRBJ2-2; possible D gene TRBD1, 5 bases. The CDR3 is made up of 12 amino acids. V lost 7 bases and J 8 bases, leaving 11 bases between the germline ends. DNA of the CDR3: TGTGCCAGCAATAGGGGCAGTGGGGAGCTGTTTTTT. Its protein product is CASNRGSGELFF.

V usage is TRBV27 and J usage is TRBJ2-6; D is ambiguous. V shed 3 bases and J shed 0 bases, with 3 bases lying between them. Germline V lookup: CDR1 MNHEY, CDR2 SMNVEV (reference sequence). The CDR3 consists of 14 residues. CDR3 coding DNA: TGTGCCAGCAGTTTCAGCTCTGGGGCCAACGTCCTGACTTTC. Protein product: CASSFSSGANVLTF. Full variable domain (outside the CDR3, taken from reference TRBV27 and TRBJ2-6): EAQVTQNPRYLITVTGKKLTVTCSQNMNHEYMSWYRQDPGLGLRQIYYSMNVEVTDKGDVPEGYKVSRKEKRNFPLILESPSPNQTSLYFCASSFSSGANVLTFGAGSRLTVL.

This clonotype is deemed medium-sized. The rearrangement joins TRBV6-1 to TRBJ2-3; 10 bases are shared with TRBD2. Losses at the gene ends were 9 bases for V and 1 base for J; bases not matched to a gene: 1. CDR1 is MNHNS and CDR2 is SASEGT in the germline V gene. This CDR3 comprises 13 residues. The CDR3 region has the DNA TGTGCCAGTCTAGCGGGGGGCACAGATACGCAGTATTTT. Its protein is CASLAGGTDTQYF.

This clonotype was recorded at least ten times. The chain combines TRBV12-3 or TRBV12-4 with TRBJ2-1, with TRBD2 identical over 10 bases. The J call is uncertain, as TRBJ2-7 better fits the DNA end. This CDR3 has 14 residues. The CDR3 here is CASSPSGGYNEQYF. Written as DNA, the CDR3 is TGTGCCAGCAGCCCTAGCGGGGGATACAATGAGCAGTACTTC.

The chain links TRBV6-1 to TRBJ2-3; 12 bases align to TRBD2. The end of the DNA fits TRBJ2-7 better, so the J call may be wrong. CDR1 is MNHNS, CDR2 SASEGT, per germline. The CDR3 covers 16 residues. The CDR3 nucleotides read TGTGCCAGCAGTTCTAGACGACTAGCGGGGGACAATGAGCAGTACTTC. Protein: CASSSRRLAGDNEQYF.

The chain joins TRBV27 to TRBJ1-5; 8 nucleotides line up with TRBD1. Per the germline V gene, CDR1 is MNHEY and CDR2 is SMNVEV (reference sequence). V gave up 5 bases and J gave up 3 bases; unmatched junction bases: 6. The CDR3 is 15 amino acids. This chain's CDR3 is CASSRTGLNNQPQHF. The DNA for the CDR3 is TGTGCCAGCAGTAGGACAGGGCTAAACAATCAGCCCCAGCATTTT.

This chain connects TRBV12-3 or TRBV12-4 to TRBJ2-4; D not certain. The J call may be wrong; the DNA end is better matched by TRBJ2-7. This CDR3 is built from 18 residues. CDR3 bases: TGTGCCAGCAGTTTAGGACGGCCGGGTACACTCCCCTACTACGAGCAGTACTTC. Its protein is CASSLGRPGTLPYYEQYF.

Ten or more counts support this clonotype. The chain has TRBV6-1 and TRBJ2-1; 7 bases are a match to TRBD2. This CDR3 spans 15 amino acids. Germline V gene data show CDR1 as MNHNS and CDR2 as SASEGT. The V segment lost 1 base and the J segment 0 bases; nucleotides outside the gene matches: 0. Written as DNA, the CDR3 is TGTGCCAGCAGTGAAGGGGGGGGCTCCTACAATGAGCAGTTCTTC. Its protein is CASSEGGGSYNEQFF.

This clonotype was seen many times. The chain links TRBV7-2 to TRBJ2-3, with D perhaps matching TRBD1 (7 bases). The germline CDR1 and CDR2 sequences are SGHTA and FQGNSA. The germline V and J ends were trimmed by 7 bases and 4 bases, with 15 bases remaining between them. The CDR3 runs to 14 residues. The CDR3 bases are TGTGCCAGCAACATGGAGGGGGCGTCAGATACGCAGTATTTT. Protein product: CASNMEGASDTQYF.